The clone carrying this T cell receptor (beta chain) came up a few times. J was trimmed by 7 bases and V by 0 bases; bases with no gene match: 9. The CDR3 loop spans 16 amino acids. Germline V gene lookup returns CDR1 LGHNA and CDR2 YNFKEQ. The use of a sample-barcoded 5' primer and a J-beta primer mix characterized a second PCR of about 6 to 11 cycles. One entry per CDR3 protein, called by TCRdb with MiXCR from the 5' RACE reads. This sample has around 650,000 distinct CDR3 sequences, with about 30% found just once. Caucasian individuals from Russia who were healthy and aged roughly 6 to 95 acted as donors. Extracted total RNA amounted to at least 5.5 micrograms for each sample. The data belong to a study of blood T cells in healthy people across ages.

The chain has TRBV4-2 and TRBJ2-1, with TRBD2 matching over 7 bases. Sequenced sample: blood. The clonotype originates from an elderly woman in good health. The CDR3 loop is CASSQEEAGVGNEQFF. Written as DNA, the CDR3 is TGTGCCAGCAGCCAAGAAGAGGCGGGAGTAGGGAATGAGCAGTTCTTC.